Presented here are 26 T cell receptor beta chains from one specimen sequenced in a study of response to subunit inactivated influenza vaccine. TCRdb fed the RT-PCR reads into MiXCR, producing one record per CDR3 protein. Among about 780,000 distinct CDR3 sequences listed, around 18% were seen once. The specimen was PBMCs from blood, collected 5 to 6 days after vaccination. Receptors were obtained from a man in his forties or fifties who received an inactivated influenza vaccine.

This clonotype was seen only a few times. The genes are TRBV11-2 and TRBJ2-3, with a tentative D call TRBD1 (6 bases). Trimming cost V 4 bases and J 0 bases, with 11 bases left between them. This CDR3 comprises 15 residues. Germline CDR1 is SGHAT and CDR2 is FQNNGV. The CDR3 coding sequence is TGTGCCAGCAGCTCAGGACAGCCTAGCACAGATACGCAGTATTTT. Amino acids: CASSSGQPSTDTQYF.

This chain joins TRBV6-4 and TRBJ1-5; D gene unclear. Germline V CDR1 and CDR2: MRHNA, SNTAGT. V was shortened by 5 bases and J by 0 bases, with 11 bases between the two germline ends. The CDR3 has 15 residues. This chain's CDR3 is CASSHGRNSNQPQHF. The DNA of the CDR3 is TGTGCCAGCAGTCACGGACGCAATAGCAATCAGCCCCAGCATTTT.

This chain links TRBV20-1 with TRBJ2-7; D may be TRBD1 (6 bases). The CDR3 spans 16 residues. CDR1 and CDR2 from the germline V gene are DFQATT and SNEGSKA (reference sequence). V lost 0 bases and J 4 bases, leaving 19 bases between the germline ends. The CDR3 DNA reads TGCAGTGCTAGAGATGCACAGGGTTTGACGATGTACGAGCAGTACTTC. As protein: CSARDAQGLTMYEQYF.

The V call is TRBV7-2, the J call TRBJ2-1; 10 nucleotides align to TRBD2. This CDR3 contains 16 residues. Trimming cost V 4 bases and J 3 bases; bases outside gene matches: 6. Per the germline V gene, CDR1 is SGHTA and CDR2 is FQGNSA. CDR3 region: CASSSRLAGFYNEQFF. The DNA for the CDR3 is TGTGCCAGCAGCTCCAGACTAGCGGGCTTCTACAATGAGCAGTTCTTC.

The chain combines TRBV20-1 with TRBJ2-1; tentative D call: TRBD2 (6 bases). The CDR3 spans 13 residues. V was pared by 6 bases and J by 2 bases, with 11 bases between. Germline-derived CDR1 and CDR2 are DFQATT and SNEGSKA (reference sequence). CDR3 sequence reads: CSAVGGTYNEQFF. The CDR3 bases are TGCAGTGCGGTGGGAGGTACCTACAATGAGCAGTTCTTC.

The rearrangement links TRBV7-3 to TRBJ2-1; D is perhaps TRBD1 (5 bases). The CDR3 has 13 amino acids. Germline V gives CDR1 SGHTA, CDR2 FQGTGA. The ends were cut back, 2 bases at V and 7 bases at J, with 9 bases in the middle. CDR3 in amino acids: CASSLGAWNEQFF. For the CDR3, the DNA is TGTGCCAGCAGCTTAGGGGCGTGGAATGAGCAGTTCTTC.

Points on this clonotype: Since the CDR3 does not end with the conserved phenylalanine or tryptophan, this likely comes from a read error. This chain uses TRBV5-7 with TRBJ2-3; D remains unclear. TRBV5-7 is an ORF; its function is uncertain. Trimming took 10 bases from V and 7 from J, leaving 10 bases between them. This CDR3 contains 10 residues. CDR3 region: CAQLGNTQYI. DNA for the CDR3: TGTGCCCAGCTAGGAAATACGCAGTATATT.

V and J are TRBV10-3 and TRBJ2-7; D is ambiguous. Germline lookup yields CDR1 ENHRY and CDR2 SYGVKD. The ends were cut back, 4 bases at V and 6 bases at J, with 10 bases in the middle. CDR3 length: 12 amino acids. The CDR3 region is CAISGVESEQYF. DNA for the CDR3: TGTGCCATCAGTGGGGTAGAGAGCGAGCAGTACTTC.

In its sample, this clonotype was seen many times. The chain carries TRBV11-2 and TRBJ2-7, with 11 nucleotides matching TRBD2. Germline trimming cut 5 bases from V and 2 bases from J; bases unmatched to any gene: 5. This CDR3 has 15 residues. Germline V gives CDR1 SGHAT, CDR2 FQNNGV. CDR3 loop: CASSHSSGGAYEQYF. DNA of the CDR3: TGTGCCAGCAGCCACAGTAGCGGGGGGGCCTACGAGCAGTACTTC.

The rearrangement uses TRBV4-1 and TRBJ2-1; D is possibly TRBD2 (6 bases). CDR3 length: 15 residues. Between the trimmed V and J ends, which lost 1 base and 4 bases, there was a span of 11 bases. Looked up from germline, CDR1 is MGHRA and CDR2 is YSYEKL. The CDR3 is CASSQALATYNEQFF. DNA of the CDR3: TGCGCCAGCAGCCAAGCCCTAGCGACATACAATGAGCAGTTCTTC.

The CDR3 region has the DNA TGCAGTGCCCTCCTACCACCTAGTTTAGATACGCAGTATTTT. It translates to CSALLPPSLDTQYF. J is TRBJ2-3 and V is TRBV20-1, with no clear D. V was trimmed by 6 bases and J by 5 bases, leaving 18 bases between them. The CDR3 is 14 residues long. Germline assignment: CDR1 DFQATT and CDR2 SNEGSKA (reference sequence).

The rearrangement uses TRBV11-2 and TRBJ2-7; a possible D gene is TRBD2 (5 bases). From germline, CDR1 is SGHAT and CDR2 FQNNGV. The CDR3 runs to 13 residues. V dropped 3 bases and J dropped 6 bases, with 12 bases sitting between them. CDR3 coding DNA: TGTGCCAGCAGCTTCCGCGACCGGGGCGAGCAGTACTTC. Translated: CASSFRDRGEQYF. Supplemented by reference TRBV11-2 and TRBJ2-7, the full variable domain reads EAGVAQSPRYKIIEKRQSVAFWCNPISGHATLYWYQQILGQGPKLLIQFQNNGVVDDSQLPKDRFSAERLKGVDSTLKIQPAKLEDSAVYLCASSFRDRGEQYFGPGTRLTVT.

V is TRBV7-2 and J is TRBJ2-5; weak D call: TRBD2 (5 bases). V was cut by 1 base and J by 5 bases, with 17 bases left in between. The CDR3 extends over 16 amino acids. Germline V CDR1 and CDR2: SGHTA, FQGNSA. The CDR3 region is CASSLGAAPGVETQYF. DNA of the CDR3: TGTGCCAGCAGCTTAGGGGCGGCGCCCGGGGTGGAGACCCAGTACTTC.

The chain employs TRBV20-1 and TRBJ2-1, with TRBD2 identical over 8 bases. The CDR3 covers 16 residues. V dropped 1 base and J dropped 1; count of bases not matched to a gene: 6. Germline V lookup: CDR1 DFQATT, CDR2 SNEGSKA (reference sequence). Here the CDR3 DNA reads TGCAGTGCTAGAGGGAAGCGGGAGCCGTCCTACAATGAGCAGTTCTTC. Amino acid sequence: CSARGKREPSYNEQFF.

The chain couples TRBV9 to TRBJ2-1; D is perhaps TRBD1 (6 bases). Germline V CDR1 and CDR2: SGDLS, YYNGEE. The CDR3 runs 13 residues. V was clipped by 3 bases and J by 7 bases, with 11 bases between them. Written as DNA, the CDR3 is TGTGCCAGCAGCGCAGGGGTGGCAAATGAGCAGTTCTTC. It encodes CASSAGVANEQFF.

The chain uses TRBV5-1 and TRBJ1-1, with 7 bases aligning to TRBD1. The CDR3 is 14 residues long. CDR1 and CDR2 (germline): SGHRS, YFSETQ. The V and J ends lost 3 bases and 5 bases, in that order; junction bases with no gene match: 7. The chain's CDR3 is CASSSRGLGTEAFF. The CDR3 DNA reads as TGCGCCAGCAGCTCCAGGGGGTTGGGGACTGAAGCTTTCTTT.

V and J are TRBV29-1 and TRBJ2-2; the D is unclear. Germline values: CDR1 SQVTM, CDR2 ANQGSEA. This CDR3 region has 13 residues. The V end was cut by 4 bases, the J end by 2 bases, with 8 bases between. The CDR3 region has the DNA TGCAGCGTTGTGGTCGATAACACCGGGGAGCTGTTTTTT. Protein sequence: CSVVVDNTGELFF.

This clonotype was observed a handful of times. This sequence joins TRBV7-8 and TRBJ1-4; D call uncertain. Trimming removed 1 base at V and 11 bases at J, with 8 bases between. Germline V gene data show CDR1 as SGHVS and CDR2 as FQNEAQ. This CDR3 is 12 amino acids long. The CDR3, as DNA: TGTGCCAGCAGCTTAGTGGCGGGGAAACTGTTTTTT. Protein sequence: CASSLVAGKLFF.

The chain combines TRBV7-9 with TRBJ2-6; D is ambiguous. The germline V gene has CDR1 SEHNR and CDR2 FQNEAQ (reference sequence). Trimming pared 10 bases from V and 0 bases from J, leaving 13 bases between. CDR3 length equals 15 residues. CDR3 residues: CATSSTTSGANVLTF. DNA for the CDR3: TGTGCCACCTCCTCGACGACCTCTGGGGCCAACGTCCTGACTTTC.

The genes are TRBV29-1 and TRBJ1-1, with unresolved D. The germline CDR1 and CDR2 sequences are SQVTM and ANQGSEA. CDR3 length equals 10 residues. Between the trimmed V and J ends, which lost 4 bases and 4 bases, there was a span of 4 bases. This CDR3 reads CSVVGTEAFF. In DNA, the CDR3 is TGCAGCGTTGTGGGCACTGAAGCTTTCTTT. Combining the CDR3 with reference TRBV29-1 and TRBJ1-1 gives the whole variable domain SAVISQKPSRDICQRGTSLTIQCQVDSQVTMMFWYRQQPGQSLTLIATANQGSEATYESGFVIDKFPISRPNLTFSTLTVSNMSPEDSSIYLCSVVGTEAFFGQGTRLTVV.

The gene calls are TRBV6-4 and TRBJ2-1, with 10 nucleotides matching TRBD2. The ends lost 4 bases at V and 6 bases at J; junction bases unmatched: 12. CDR1 MRHNA and CDR2 SNTAGT come from the germline V gene. The CDR3 is made up of 17 amino acids. CDR3 coding DNA: TGTGCCAGCAGTGGGGTAGCGGGACTAGCGCCTCTCAATGAGCAGTTCTTC. Its translation: CASSGVAGLAPLNEQFF.

The chain recombines TRBV20-1 with TRBJ2-5, with a weak D call TRBD2 (7 bases). Germline CDR1 is DFQATT and CDR2 is SNEGSKA (reference sequence). The CDR3 is made up of 14 amino acids. Trimming removed 0 bases at V and 5 bases at J, with 13 bases between. CDR3 DNA: TGCAGTGCTAGAGATGGGGGGGCCTCGGAGACCCAGTACTTC. As protein: CSARDGGASETQYF.

This clonotype was seen more than once but under ten times. The rearrangement joins TRBV7-4 to TRBJ2-1, with unresolved D. Germline CDR1 SGHVT, CDR2 SQSDAQ. Between the trimmed V and J ends, which lost 5 bases and 2 bases, there was a span of 13 bases. The CDR3 consists of 15 residues. The CDR3 loop reads CASSPPGHPYNEQFF. The CDR3 DNA sequence: TGTGCCAGCAGCCCCCCCGGGCACCCCTACAATGAGCAGTTCTTC. Supplemented by reference TRBV7-4 and TRBJ2-1, the full variable domain reads GAGVSQSPRYKVAKRGRDVALRCDSISGHVTLYWYRQTLGQGSEVLTYSQSDAQRDKSGRPSGRFSAERPERSVSTLKIQRTEQGDSAVYLCASSPPGHPYNEQFFGPGTRLTVL.

Only a few counts were recorded for this clonotype. The chain is built from TRBV7-2 and TRBJ2-7; 11 bases match TRBD1. Looked up from germline, CDR1 is SGHTA and CDR2 is FQGNSA. CDR3 length equals 15 residues. V dropped 2 bases and J dropped 6; count of bases not matched to a gene: 6. The CDR3 coding sequence is TGTGCCAGCAGCTTAATGACAGGACAGGGGGCCGAGCAGTACTTC. The encoded protein is CASSLMTGQGAEQYF.

This clonotype was observed at least ten times. The chain is built from TRBV7-2 and TRBJ2-1; TRBD1 aligns across 8 bases. V trimming: 4 bases; J trimming: 0 bases; junction bases outside the gene matches: 5. The germline CDR1 and CDR2 sequences are SGHTA and FQGNSA. The CDR3 totals 16 residues. The DNA of the CDR3 is TGTGCCAGCAGCTCCCGACAGGGGAGCTCCTACAATGAGCAGTTCTTC. Amino acids: CASSSRQGSSYNEQFF.

The gene calls are TRBV20-1 and TRBJ2-5; 7 nucleotides line up with TRBD1. J was trimmed by 7 bases and V by 6 bases; bases with no gene match: 11. This CDR3 is built from 13 residues. The germline CDR1 and CDR2 sequences are DFQATT and SNEGSKA (reference sequence). The CDR3 DNA sequence: TGCAGTGCCAATGAACAGGGGCTCCGGACCCAGTACTTC. This gives the protein CSANEQGLRTQYF.